The clone carrying this T cell receptor beta chain was recorded at least ten times. Its antigen is as yet unknown. These data come from a study of blood T cells in healthy people across ages. Study results and limitations: TCR beta diversity correlated strongly with naive T cell percentage. It was held that diversity estimates obtained from one million T cells represented underestimates.

This CDR3 has 15 amino acids. The germline V gene has CDR1 DFQATT and CDR2 SNEGSKA (reference sequence). V gave up 8 bases and J gave up 6 bases; unmatched junction bases: 14. Alongside a J-beta primer mix, a sample-barcoded 5' primer served in a second PCR lasting about 7 to 12 cycles. From the 5' RACE reads, TCRdb called clonotypes with MiXCR, one entry per CDR3 protein. The repertoire consists of 700,000 to 950,000 distinct CDR3 sequences, with around 40% occurring once and the leading ten covering 20% to 25%. The receptor was derived from a woman between 55 and 75 years old in good health. The chain joins TRBV20-1 to TRBJ2-3; 10 bases map to TRBD1. Sequenced sample: blood. DNA of the CDR3: TGCAGTAAAAAACCCGGGACAGGGGTGAAGGATACGCAGTATTTT. This encodes CSKKPGTGVKDTQYF.